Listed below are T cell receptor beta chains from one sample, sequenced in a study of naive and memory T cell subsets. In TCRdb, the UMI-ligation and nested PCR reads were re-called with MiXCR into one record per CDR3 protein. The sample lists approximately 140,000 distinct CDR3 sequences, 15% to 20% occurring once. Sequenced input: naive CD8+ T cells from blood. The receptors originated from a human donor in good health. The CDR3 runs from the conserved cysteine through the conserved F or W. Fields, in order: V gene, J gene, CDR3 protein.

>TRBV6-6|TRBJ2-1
CASSYSGDKQFF
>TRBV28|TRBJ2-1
CASSFGYDNEQFF
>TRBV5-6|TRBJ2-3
CASSSNLVTGQFVDTQYF
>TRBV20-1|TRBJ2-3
CSASGYGLSTDTQYF
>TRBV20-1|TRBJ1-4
CSAPPPTDNEKLFF
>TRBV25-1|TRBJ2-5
CASSEFHGDGETQYF
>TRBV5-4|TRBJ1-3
CASSSPGQGGDYSGNTIYF
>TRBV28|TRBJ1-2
CASRRRGNRLGGYTF
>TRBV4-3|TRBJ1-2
CASSQVRETYGYTF
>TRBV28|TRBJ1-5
CASSLPGGGEPQHF
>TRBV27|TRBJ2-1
CASSQGGSRYNEQFF
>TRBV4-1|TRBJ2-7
CASSQDRAEQYF
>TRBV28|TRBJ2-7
CASRGTGGGYEQYF
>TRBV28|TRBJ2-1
CASRVLNQYNEQFF
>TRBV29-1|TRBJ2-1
CSVLAGVYNEQFF
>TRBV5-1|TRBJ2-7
CASSTPGGQRSYEQYF
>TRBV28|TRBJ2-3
CASSLILGTSGRSTDTQYF
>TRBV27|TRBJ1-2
CASSPGPLGHGYTF
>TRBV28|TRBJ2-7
CASSSTGTPGNEQYF
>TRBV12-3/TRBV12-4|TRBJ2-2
CASSKNQGVGTGELFF
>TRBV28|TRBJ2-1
CASSPSPVDEQFF
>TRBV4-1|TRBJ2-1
CASSQAEYNEQFF